This paragraph covers one T cell receptor beta chain sequence. The CDR3 is made up of 14 amino acids. Trimming removed 6 bases at V and 7 bases at J, with 15 bases between. Looked up from germline, CDR1 is MDHEN and CDR2 is SYDVKM. The entry originates in a study of blood T cells in healthy people across ages. Through a sample-barcoded 5' primer and a J-beta primer mix, a second PCR was run for roughly 6 to 11 cycles. Every cDNA molecule carried a tag from a template-switch adaptor bearing 12 random nucleotides. TCRdb independently ran MiXCR on the 5' RACE reads; one entry per CDR3 protein. The table includes 250,000 to 300,000 distinct CDR3 sequences, 27% detected once.

The chain uses TRBV28 and TRBJ1-4; D gene ambiguous. Sequenced sample: blood. This TCR was sampled from a woman aged 65 to 85 in good health. The CDR3 here is CASSADVRGEKLFF. In DNA form, the CDR3 reads TGTGCCAGCAGCGCAGACGTGCGTGGTGAAAAACTGTTTTTT.